This TCR beta chain was profiled in a study of T cell responses to AZD1222 COVID-19 vaccine. Overall study findings and caveats: After the peak T cell response, and only then, were repertoires sampled. Mostly white British, mostly female donors; authors suggested clonal diversity may be underestimated.

Using immunoSEQ multiplex PCR, the repertoire was profiled, and TCRdb retains in-frame clones only, with some absent. The repertoire consists of about 120,000 clones, with roughly 88% occurring once and the leading ten covering less than 8%. For this clone: Antigen specificity is unknown.

This CDR3 is built from 13 residues. CDR1 is LNHNV and CDR2 is YYDKDF in the germline V gene (reference sequence). Trimming took 8 bases from V and 6 from J, leaving 14 bases between them. V gene TRBV15 combines with J gene TRBJ1-5, with D perhaps matching TRBD1 (5 bases). The sequence derives from an adult in good health. The material was peripheral blood, obtained on day 0 of AZD1222 vaccination. CDR3 sequence: CATHRDHGQPQHF. Written as DNA, the CDR3 is TGTGCCACCCACCGGGACCACGGTCAGCCCCAGCATTTT.